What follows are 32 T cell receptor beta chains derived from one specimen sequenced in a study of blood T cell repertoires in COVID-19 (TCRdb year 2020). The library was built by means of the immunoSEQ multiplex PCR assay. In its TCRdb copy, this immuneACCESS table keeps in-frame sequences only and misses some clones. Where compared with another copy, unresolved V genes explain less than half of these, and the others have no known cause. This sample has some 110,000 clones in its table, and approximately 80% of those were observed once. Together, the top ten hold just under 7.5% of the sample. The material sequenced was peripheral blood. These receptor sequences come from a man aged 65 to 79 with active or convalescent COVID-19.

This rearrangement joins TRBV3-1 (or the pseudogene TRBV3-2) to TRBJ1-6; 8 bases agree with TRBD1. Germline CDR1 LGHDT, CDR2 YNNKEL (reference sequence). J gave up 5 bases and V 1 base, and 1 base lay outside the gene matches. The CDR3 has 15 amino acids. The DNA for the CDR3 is TGTGCCAGCAGCCAAGGACAGGGGAATAATTCACCCCTCCACTTT. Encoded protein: CASSQGQGNNSPLHF.

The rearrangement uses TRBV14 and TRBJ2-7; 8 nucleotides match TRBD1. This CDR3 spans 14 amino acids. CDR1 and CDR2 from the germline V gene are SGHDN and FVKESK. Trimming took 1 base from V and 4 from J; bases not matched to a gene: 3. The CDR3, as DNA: TGTGCCAGCAGCCAAGTGGACAGGGAGTACGAGCAGTACTTC. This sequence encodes CASSQVDREYEQYF.

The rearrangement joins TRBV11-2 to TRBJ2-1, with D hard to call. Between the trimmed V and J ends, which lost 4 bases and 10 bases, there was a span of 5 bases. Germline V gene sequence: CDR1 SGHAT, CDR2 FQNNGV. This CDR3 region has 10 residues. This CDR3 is CASSYREQFF. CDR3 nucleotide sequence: TGTGCCAGCAGCTATAGAGAGCAGTTCTTC.

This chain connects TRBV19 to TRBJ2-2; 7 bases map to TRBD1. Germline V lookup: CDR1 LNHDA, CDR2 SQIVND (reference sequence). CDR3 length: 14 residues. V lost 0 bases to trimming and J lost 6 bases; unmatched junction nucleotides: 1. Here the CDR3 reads CASSIDRGSGELFF. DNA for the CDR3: TGTGCCAGTAGTATAGACAGGGGGTCCGGGGAGCTGTTTTTT.

Here the CDR3 reads CASSSLPLKRGAHPDTQYF. The CDR3, as DNA: TGTGCCAGCAGTTCCCTTCCCTTGAAGCGGGGGGCCCATCCGGATACGCAGTATTTT. The V call is TRBV6-7, the J call TRBJ2-3; 9 nucleotides align to TRBD2. TRBV6-7 is given ORF status, its function remaining uncertain. The V segment lost 4 bases and the J segment 6 bases; nucleotides outside the gene matches: 20. The CDR3 has 19 amino acids.

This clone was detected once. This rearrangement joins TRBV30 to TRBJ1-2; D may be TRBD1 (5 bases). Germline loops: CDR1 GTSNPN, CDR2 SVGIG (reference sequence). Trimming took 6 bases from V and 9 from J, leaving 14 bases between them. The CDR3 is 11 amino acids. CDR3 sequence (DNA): TGTGCCTGCTGGCGGGGGGGGAGCTACACCTTC. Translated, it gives CACWRGGSYTF.

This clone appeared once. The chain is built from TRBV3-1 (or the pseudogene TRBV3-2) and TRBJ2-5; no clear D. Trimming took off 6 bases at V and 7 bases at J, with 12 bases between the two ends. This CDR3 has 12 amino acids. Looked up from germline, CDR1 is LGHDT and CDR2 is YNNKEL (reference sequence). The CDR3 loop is CASSPPAGTQYF. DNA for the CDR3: TGTGCCAGCAGTCCACCCGCCGGGACCCAGTACTTC.

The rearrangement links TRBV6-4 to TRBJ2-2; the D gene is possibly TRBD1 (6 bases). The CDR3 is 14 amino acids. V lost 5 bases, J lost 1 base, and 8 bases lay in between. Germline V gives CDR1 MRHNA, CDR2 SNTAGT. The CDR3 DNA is TGTGCCAGCAGTTTAGGGGGGAACACCGGGGAGCTGTTTTTT. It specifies CASSLGGNTGELFF.

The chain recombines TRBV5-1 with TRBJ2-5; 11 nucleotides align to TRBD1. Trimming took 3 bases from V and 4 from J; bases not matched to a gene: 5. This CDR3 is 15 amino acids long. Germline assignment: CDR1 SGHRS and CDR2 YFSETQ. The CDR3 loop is CASSWGTGGGETQYF. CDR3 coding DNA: TGCGCCAGCAGCTGGGGGACAGGGGGTGGAGAGACCCAGTACTTC.

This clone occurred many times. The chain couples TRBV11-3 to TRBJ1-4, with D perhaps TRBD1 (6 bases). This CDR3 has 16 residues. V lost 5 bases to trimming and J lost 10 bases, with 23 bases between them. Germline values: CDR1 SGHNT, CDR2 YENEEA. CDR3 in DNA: TGTGCCAGCAGCACCGGACAGACTCGGGTTAAGGGAAAACTGTTTTTT. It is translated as CASSTGQTRVKGKLFF.

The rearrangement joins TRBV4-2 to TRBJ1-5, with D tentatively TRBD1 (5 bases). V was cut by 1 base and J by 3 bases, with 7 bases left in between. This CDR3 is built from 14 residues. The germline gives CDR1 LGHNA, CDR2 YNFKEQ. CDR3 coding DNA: TGTGCCAGCAGCCAAGCACAGGTCAATCAGCCCCAGCATTTT. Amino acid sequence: CASSQAQVNQPQHF.

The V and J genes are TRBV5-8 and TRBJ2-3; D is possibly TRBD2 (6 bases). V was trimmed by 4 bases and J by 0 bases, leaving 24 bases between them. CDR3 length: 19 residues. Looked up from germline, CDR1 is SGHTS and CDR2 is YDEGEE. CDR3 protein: CASSPQWSGWAGSTDTQYF. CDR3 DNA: TGTGCCAGCAGCCCACAATGGTCGGGATGGGCGGGGAGCACAGATACGCAGTATTTT.

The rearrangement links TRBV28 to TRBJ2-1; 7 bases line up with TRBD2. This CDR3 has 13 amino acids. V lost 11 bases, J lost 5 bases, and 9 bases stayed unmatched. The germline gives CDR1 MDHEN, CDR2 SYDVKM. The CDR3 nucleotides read TGTGCCTCCCGCCCTAGCGGAAACAATGAGCAGTTCTTC. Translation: CASRPSGNNEQFF.

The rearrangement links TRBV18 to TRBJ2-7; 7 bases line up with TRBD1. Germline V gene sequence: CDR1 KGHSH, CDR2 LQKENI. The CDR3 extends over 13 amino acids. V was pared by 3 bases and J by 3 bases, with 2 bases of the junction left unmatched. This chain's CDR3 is CASSPWTGYEQYF. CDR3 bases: TGTGCCAGCTCACCGTGGACAGGCTACGAGCAGTACTTC.

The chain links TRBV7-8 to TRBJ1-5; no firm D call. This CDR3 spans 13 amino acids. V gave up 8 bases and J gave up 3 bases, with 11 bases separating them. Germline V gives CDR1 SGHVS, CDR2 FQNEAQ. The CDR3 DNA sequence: TGTGCCAGCCGAGCGGGCACCAATCAGCCCCAGCATTTT. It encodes CASRAGTNQPQHF.

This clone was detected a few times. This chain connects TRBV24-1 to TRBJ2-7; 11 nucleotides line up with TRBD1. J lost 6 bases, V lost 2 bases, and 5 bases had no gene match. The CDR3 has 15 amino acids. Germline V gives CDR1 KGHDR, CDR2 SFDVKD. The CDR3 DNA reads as TGTGCCACCAGTGATTCCGGGACAGGGGGGCGCGAGCAGTACTTC. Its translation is CATSDSGTGGREQYF.

The CDR3 DNA is TGTGCCAGCTCACCACGGGAAGGGGACGAGCAGTACTTC. Protein: CASSPREGDEQYF. The chain couples TRBV18 to TRBJ2-7; TRBD1 is a possible D gene (5 bases). Germline V CDR1 and CDR2: KGHSH, LQKENI. V gave up 1 base and J gave up 5 bases, with 9 bases separating them. The CDR3 contains 13 residues.

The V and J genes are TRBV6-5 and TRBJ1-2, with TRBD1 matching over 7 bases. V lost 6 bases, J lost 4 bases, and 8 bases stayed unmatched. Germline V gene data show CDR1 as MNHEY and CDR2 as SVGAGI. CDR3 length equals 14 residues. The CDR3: CASSLQGNVYGYTF. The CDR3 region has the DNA TGTGCCAGCAGCCTACAGGGGAACGTCTATGGCTACACCTTC.

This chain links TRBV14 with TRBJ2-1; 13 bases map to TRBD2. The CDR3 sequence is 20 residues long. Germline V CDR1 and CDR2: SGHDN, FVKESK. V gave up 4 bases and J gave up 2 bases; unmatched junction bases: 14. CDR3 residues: CASSRRTGLAGLGTYNEQFF. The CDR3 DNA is TGTGCCAGCAGCCGACGGACGGGACTAGCGGGATTAGGGACCTACAATGAGCAGTTCTTC.

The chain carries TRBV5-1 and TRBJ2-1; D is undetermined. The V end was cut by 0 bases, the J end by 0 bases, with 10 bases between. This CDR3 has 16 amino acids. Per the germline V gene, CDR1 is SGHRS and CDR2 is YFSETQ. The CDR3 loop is CASSLVRPGSYNEQFF. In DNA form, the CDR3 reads TGCGCCAGCAGCTTGGTCCGCCCCGGCTCCTACAATGAGCAGTTCTTC.

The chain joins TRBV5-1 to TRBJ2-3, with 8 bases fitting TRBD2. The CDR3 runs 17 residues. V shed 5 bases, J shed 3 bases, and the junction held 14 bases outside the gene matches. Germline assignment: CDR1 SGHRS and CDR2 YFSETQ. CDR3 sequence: CASSTVPWGLETDTQYF. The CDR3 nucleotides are TGCGCCAGCAGTACCGTTCCCTGGGGACTAGAGACAGATACGCAGTATTTT.

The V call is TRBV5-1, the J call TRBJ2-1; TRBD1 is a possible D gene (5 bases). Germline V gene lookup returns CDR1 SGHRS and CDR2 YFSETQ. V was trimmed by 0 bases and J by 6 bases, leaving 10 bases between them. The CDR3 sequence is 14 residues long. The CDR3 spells CASSLGRQGNEQFF. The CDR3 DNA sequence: TGCGCCAGCAGCTTGGGGCGGCAGGGCAATGAGCAGTTCTTC.

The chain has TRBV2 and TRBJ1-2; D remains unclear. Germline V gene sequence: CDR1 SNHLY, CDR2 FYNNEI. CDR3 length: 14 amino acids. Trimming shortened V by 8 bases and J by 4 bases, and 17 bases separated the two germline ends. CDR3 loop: CASVSEGSGYGYTF. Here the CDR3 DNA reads TGTGCCAGCGTTTCGGAGGGATCGGGCTATGGCTACACCTTC.

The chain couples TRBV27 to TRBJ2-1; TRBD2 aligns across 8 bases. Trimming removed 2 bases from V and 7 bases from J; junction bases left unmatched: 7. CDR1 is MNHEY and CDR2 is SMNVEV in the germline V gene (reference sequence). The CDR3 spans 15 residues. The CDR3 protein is CASSLGGRGGNEQFF. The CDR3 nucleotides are TGTGCCAGCAGTTTAGGCGGTCGGGGGGGGAATGAGCAGTTCTTC.

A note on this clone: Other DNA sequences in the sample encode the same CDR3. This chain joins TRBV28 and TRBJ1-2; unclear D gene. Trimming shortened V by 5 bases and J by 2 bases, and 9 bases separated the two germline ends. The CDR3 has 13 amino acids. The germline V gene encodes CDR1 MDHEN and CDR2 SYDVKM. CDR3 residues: CASSVAGNYGYTF. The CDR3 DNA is TGTGCCAGCAGTGTCGCGGGAAACTATGGCTACACCTTC.

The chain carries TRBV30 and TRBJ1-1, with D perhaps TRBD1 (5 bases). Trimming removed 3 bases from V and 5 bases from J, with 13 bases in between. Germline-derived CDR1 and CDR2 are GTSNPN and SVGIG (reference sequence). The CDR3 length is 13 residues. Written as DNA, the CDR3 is TGTGCCTGGAGCCCTCAGGGCCCTACTGAAGCTTTCTTT. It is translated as CAWSPQGPTEAFF.

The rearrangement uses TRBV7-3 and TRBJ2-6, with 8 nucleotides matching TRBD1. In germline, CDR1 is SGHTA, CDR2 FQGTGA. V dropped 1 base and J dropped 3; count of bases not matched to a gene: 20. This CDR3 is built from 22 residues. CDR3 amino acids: CASSLISSHPGQGAIGANVLTF. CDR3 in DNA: TGTGCCAGCAGCTTAATATCATCTCATCCAGGCCAGGGGGCTATTGGGGCCAACGTCCTGACTTTC.

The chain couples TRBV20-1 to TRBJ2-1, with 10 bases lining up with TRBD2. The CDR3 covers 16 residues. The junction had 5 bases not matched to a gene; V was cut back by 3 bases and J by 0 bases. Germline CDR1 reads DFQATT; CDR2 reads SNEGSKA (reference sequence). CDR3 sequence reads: CSASRTSGISYNEQFF. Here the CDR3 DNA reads TGCAGTGCTAGTAGAACTAGCGGGATCTCCTACAATGAGCAGTTCTTC.

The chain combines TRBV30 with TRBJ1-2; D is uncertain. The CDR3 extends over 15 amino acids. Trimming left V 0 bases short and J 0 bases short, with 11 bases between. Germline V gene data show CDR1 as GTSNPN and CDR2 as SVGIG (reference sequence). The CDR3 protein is CAWSVPSLANYGYTF. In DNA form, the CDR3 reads TGTGCCTGGAGTGTACCATCGTTAGCTAACTATGGCTACACCTTC. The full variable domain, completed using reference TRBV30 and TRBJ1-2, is SQTIHQWPATLVQPVGSPLSLECTVEGTSNPNLYWYRQAAGRGLQLLFYSVGIGQISSEVPQNLSASRPQDRQFILSSKKLLLSDSGFYLCAWSVPSLANYGYTFGSGTRLTVV.

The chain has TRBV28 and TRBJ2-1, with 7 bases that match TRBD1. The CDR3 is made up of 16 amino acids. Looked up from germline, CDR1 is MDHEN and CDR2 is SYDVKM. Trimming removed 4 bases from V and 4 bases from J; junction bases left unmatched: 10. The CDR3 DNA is TGTGCCAGCAGTTCCGAGGGGGCGCCAGGTTACAATGAGCAGTTCTTC. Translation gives CASSSEGAPGYNEQFF.

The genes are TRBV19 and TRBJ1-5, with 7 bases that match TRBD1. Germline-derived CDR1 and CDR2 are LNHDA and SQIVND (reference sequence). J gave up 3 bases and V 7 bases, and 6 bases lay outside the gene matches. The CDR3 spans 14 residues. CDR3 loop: CASNRDSSNQPQHF. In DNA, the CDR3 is TGTGCCAGTAACCGGGACAGCTCCAATCAGCCCCAGCATTTT.

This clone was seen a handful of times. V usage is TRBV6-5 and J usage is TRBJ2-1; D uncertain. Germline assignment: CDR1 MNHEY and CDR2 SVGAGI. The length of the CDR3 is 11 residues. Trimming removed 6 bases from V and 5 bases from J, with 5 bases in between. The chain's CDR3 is CASSRDNEQFF. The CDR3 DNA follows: TGTGCCAGCAGCCGGGACAATGAGCAGTTCTTC.